The T cell receptor beta chain under discussion was sequenced for a study of shared clonotypes between healthy human individuals. CDR3 length equals 14 residues. Germline CDR1 reads LNHDA; CDR2 reads SQIVND (reference sequence). The J segment lost 4 bases and the V segment lost 5 bases, leaving 5 bases of the junction unmatched. General observations from the study: Investigators expected sequencing depth to affect clonotype sharing among donors. Lower generation probabilities were found for non-shared clonotypes than for those shared by all four donors.

About this clone: Its antigen is still unknown. The sample has other DNA sequences that encode this CDR3 too.

Profiling relied on immunoSEQ multiplex PCR, and the TCRdb table lists in-frame clones only, not all of them. The sample records roughly 2.5 million clones, roughly 92% being singletons. A split of CD4+ cells into CD45RA+ naive and CD45RA-negative memory subsets was performed. The sample consisted of naive CD4+ T cells sorted from blood. The subset here: CD45RA+ positively selected. The chain couples TRBV19 to TRBJ2-7, with 10 positions matching TRBD1. The receptor comes from a man in his late teens or twenties in good health. CDR3: CASSPRDRGYEQYF. In DNA, the CDR3 is TGTGCCAGTAGTCCACGGGACAGGGGATACGAGCAGTACTTC.